These 17 T cell receptor beta chains were sequenced from one sample in a study of CD4+ T cells in melanoma. Sequencing used immunoSEQ multiplex PCR; TCRdb keeps in-frame clones, though not all of them. This sample has approximately 6,700 clones, with around 66% found just once. The sample taken for sequencing was cells from a culture (not recorded whether cultured in vitro). The receptor source for this set is a human donor with melanoma.

The chain is built from TRBV29-1 and TRBJ2-5; D may correspond to TRBD1 or TRBD2 (6 bases each). CDR3 length: 13 residues. Germline V gene data show CDR1 as SQVTM and CDR2 as ANQGSEA. Trimming left V 1 base short and J 4 bases short, with 10 bases between. The CDR3 DNA reads TGCAGCGTTGAAGGGGGGGCCGGAGAGACCCAGTACTTC. Its translation is CSVEGGAGETQYF.

This clone was seen a few times. The chain uses TRBV7-9 and TRBJ2-7; TRBD1 matches 11 bases. The CDR3 consists of 15 residues. The trim removed 5 bases at V and 2 bases at J, leaving 5 bases unmatched. Germline V gene lookup returns CDR1 SEHNR and CDR2 FQNEAQ (reference sequence). The CDR3 protein is CASSPRDRGTYEQYF. For the CDR3, the DNA is TGTGCCAGCAGCCCAAGGGACAGGGGGACCTACGAGCAGTACTTC.

The V and J genes are TRBV10-3 and TRBJ1-4; D remains unclear. Germline V gives CDR1 ENHRY, CDR2 SYGVKD. The CDR3 totals 13 residues. V shed 3 bases and J shed 4 bases, with 6 bases lying between them. The CDR3 sequence is CAISDSSNEKLFF. As DNA, the CDR3 is TGTGCCATCAGTGACTCCAGTAATGAAAAACTGTTTTTT.

The chain joins TRBV18 to TRBJ1-2; a possible D gene is TRBD1 (5 bases). Germline V gene lookup returns CDR1 KGHSH and CDR2 LQKENI. The CDR3 spans 15 residues. Deletions cut 3 bases from V and 3 bases from J, with 14 bases between. CDR3 in DNA: TGTGCCAGCTCACCTCAGGGAGGGCGGCACTATGGCTACACCTTC. Translated, it gives CASSPQGGRHYGYTF.

The chain couples TRBV7-9 to TRBJ1-2, with TRBD1 identical over 9 bases. J lost 0 bases, V lost 5 bases, and 4 bases had no gene match. Per germline, CDR1 SEHNR and CDR2 FQNEAQ (reference sequence). The CDR3 contains 15 residues. CDR3 sequence: CASSPRQGANYGYTF. The CDR3 DNA is TGTGCCAGCAGCCCGCGACAGGGGGCTAACTATGGCTACACCTTC.

The chain employs TRBV28 and TRBJ1-4; D remains unclear. The CDR3 runs 13 residues. Germline CDR1 reads MDHEN; CDR2 reads SYDVKM. The ends were cut back, 6 bases at V and 1 base at J, with 6 bases in the middle. CDR3 sequence: CASRWGTNEKLFF. In DNA, the CDR3 is TGTGCCAGCAGGTGGGGAACTAATGAAAAACTGTTTTTT.

The chain has TRBV7-8 and TRBJ2-7, with D tentatively TRBD1 (6 bases). The V end was cut by 10 bases, the J end by 4 bases, with 17 bases between. Germline V gene data show CDR1 as SGHVS and CDR2 as FQNEAQ. The CDR3 consists of 13 residues. The CDR3, as DNA: TGTGCCACCACCTGGGGGCAGACGTACGAGCAGTACTTC. Amino acids: CATTWGQTYEQYF.

The chain links TRBV3-1 (or the pseudogene TRBV3-2) to TRBJ2-1; 15 bases agree with TRBD2. This CDR3 is 20 amino acids long. J was trimmed by 1 base and V by 4 bases; bases with no gene match: 11. Germline CDR1 reads LGHDT; CDR2 reads YNNKEL (reference sequence). CDR3 amino acids: CASSRSGLAGGSGSYNEQFF. CDR3 coding DNA: TGTGCCAGCAGCCGGTCGGGACTAGCGGGGGGCTCAGGGTCCTACAATGAGCAGTTCTTC.

J is TRBJ1-3 and V is TRBV6-5; the D is unclear. Trimming took 2 bases from V and 3 from J, leaving 14 bases between them. This CDR3 has 16 residues. Per the germline V gene, CDR1 is MNHEY and CDR2 is SVGAGI. This chain's CDR3 is CASSYPLSRGGNTIYF. The CDR3 nucleotides are TGTGCCAGCAGTTACCCCTTATCCAGAGGTGGAAACACCATATATTTT.

In its sample, this clone is medium-sized. J is TRBJ2-1 and V is TRBV7-3; 8 positions match TRBD2. The CDR3 runs to 16 residues. J lost 7 bases, V lost 5 bases, and 13 bases had no gene match. Germline values: CDR1 SGHTA, CDR2 FQGTGA. DNA for the CDR3: TGTGCCAGCAGCGCAAACCCCCGGGGGGGCCTGAATGAGCAGTTCTTC. Translating gives CASSANPRGGLNEQFF. Looking up the rest from reference TRBV7-3 and TRBJ2-1 gives the full variable domain: GAGVSQTPSNKVTEKGKYVELRCDPISGHTALYWYRQSLGQGPEFLIYFQGTGAADDSGLPNDRFFAVRPEGSVSTLKIQRTERGDSAVYLCASSANPRGGLNEQFFGPGTRLTVL.

The rearrangement links TRBV7-3 to TRBJ2-1, with 9 positions matching TRBD2. Germline V lookup: CDR1 SGHTA, CDR2 FQGTGA. V lost 2 bases, J lost 5 bases, and 4 bases stayed unmatched. The CDR3 contains 15 residues. This CDR3 is CASSLGGGANNEQFF. CDR3 DNA sequence: TGTGCCAGCAGCTTAGGCGGGGGGGCCAACAATGAGCAGTTCTTC.

V usage is TRBV12-3 or TRBV12-4 and J usage is TRBJ1-1; D gene unclear. V dropped 6 bases and J dropped 8 bases, with 10 bases sitting between them. The CDR3 sequence is 11 residues long. CDR3 region: CASSTGAEAFF. CDR3 DNA sequence: TGTGCCAGCAGCACGGGAGCCGAAGCTTTCTTT.

The chain employs TRBV4-2 and TRBJ1-1; the match to TRBD1 covers 10 bases. This CDR3 region has 14 residues. The ends lost 1 base at V and 6 bases at J; junction bases unmatched: 2. Germline V gene sequence: CDR1 LGHNA, CDR2 YNFKEQ. CDR3 bases: TGTGCCAGCAGCCAAGTAGGACAGGGGGCTGAAGCTTTCTTT. Its translation: CASSQVGQGAEAFF.

The chain has TRBV6-2 or TRBV6-3 and TRBJ1-1; D unclear. V shed 2 bases and J shed 6 bases, with 13 bases lying between them. The germline CDR1 and CDR2 sequences are MNHEY and SVGEGT. CDR3 length: 14 amino acids. CDR3 nucleotides: TGTGCCAGCAGTTACCGGCCGCCGTCGGCTGAAGCTTTCTTT. Its protein is CASSYRPPSAEAFF.

The chain employs TRBV7-6 and TRBJ2-1; 10 nucleotides match TRBD1. Germline CDR1 and CDR2: SGHVS and FNYEAQ. This CDR3 contains 16 residues. The V and J ends lost 2 bases and 3 bases, in that order; junction bases with no gene match: 4. In DNA, the CDR3 is TGTGCCAGCAGCTTATACGGGACAGGGGACTACAATGAGCAGTTCTTC. Its protein product is CASSLYGTGDYNEQFF.

The rearrangement joins TRBV7-2 to TRBJ2-5; tentative D call: TRBD2 (6 bases). The V gene's germline CDR1 is SGHTA and CDR2 FQGNSA. The CDR3 is 13 amino acids. With 2 bases removed from V and 5 bases from J, the gap between germline ends came to 9 bases. Written as DNA, the CDR3 is TGTGCCAGCAGCTTACAGGCGGGGGAGACCCAGTACTTC. Its translation: CASSLQAGETQYF.

The gene calls are TRBV6-5 and TRBJ2-1, with D maybe TRBD1 (5 bases). In germline, CDR1 is MNHEY, CDR2 SVGAGI. Trimming pared 4 bases from V and 7 bases from J, leaving 8 bases between. The CDR3 is made up of 12 amino acids. CDR3 in DNA: TGTGCCAGCAGTTTTTCAGGGAATGAGCAGTTCTTC. It is translated as CASSFSGNEQFF.